This is a list of T cell receptor beta chains from one sample in a study of PD-1 blockade in classical Hodgkin lymphoma. The assay was immunoSEQ multiplex PCR, and TCRdb's table has in-frame clones only and misses some. The data show around 46,000 clones, nearly 90% seen once. The material sequenced was peripheral blood mononuclear cells (PBMCs), taken before the fourth cycle of nivolumab. Receptors originate from a human donor with classical Hodgkin lymphoma. The CDR3 runs from the conserved cysteine through the conserved F or W. Some rows have no size entry. The others give once, few or many, or a class for an expanded clone.

V gene: TRBV5-8
clone size: -
J gene: TRBJ2-2
CDR3 protein: CATRENSGDGELFF

V gene: TRBV6-1
clone size: -
J gene: TRBJ2-1
CDR3 protein: CASHSGTGASGEQFF

V gene: TRBV5-1
clone size: -
J gene: TRBJ1-5
CDR3 protein: CASSLRGLPNQPQHF

V gene: TRBV5-1
clone size: -
J gene: TRBJ2-5
CDR3 protein: CASSLALAAQGETQYF

V gene: TRBV6-4
clone size: -
J gene: TRBJ2-1
CDR3 protein: CASRLAGGVHNEQFF

V gene: TRBV6-1
clone size: -
J gene: TRBJ1-2
CDR3 protein: CASSVGQGGGYTF

V gene: TRBV11-2
clone size: -
J gene: TRBJ2-1
CDR3 protein: CASSQLAGGPYEQFF

V gene: TRBV4-1
clone size: -
J gene: TRBJ2-1
CDR3 protein: CASSQGGSGTRRNEQFF

V gene: TRBV6-5
clone size: few
J gene: TRBJ1-3
CDR3 protein: CASSYSIQRGNTIYF

V gene: TRBV25-1
clone size: -
J gene: TRBJ2-5
CDR3 protein: CASSDRVETQYF

V gene: TRBV16
clone size: -
J gene: TRBJ1-1
CDR3 protein: CASSPWTGGTEAFF

V gene: TRBV11-3
clone size: -
J gene: TRBJ2-4
CDR3 protein: CASSRTSGRANIQYF

V gene: TRBV28
clone size: -
J gene: TRBJ1-5
CDR3 protein: CASSLAPEGQGLQHF

V gene: TRBV28
clone size: -
J gene: TRBJ1-2
CDR3 protein: CASGRTGGNYGYTF

V gene: TRBV5-1
clone size: -
J gene: TRBJ2-3
CDR3 protein: CASSGGLVGVDTQYF

V gene: TRBV11-3
clone size: -
J gene: TRBJ1-2
CDR3 protein: CASSRTRFDGYTF

V gene: TRBV27
clone size: once
J gene: TRBJ2-5
CDR3 protein: CASSLLGTSGKSGGKETQYF

V gene: TRBV27
clone size: -
J gene: TRBJ2-1
CDR3 protein: CASTLAGSGYNEQFF

V gene: TRBV6-5
clone size: -
J gene: TRBJ1-2
CDR3 protein: CASSYSIEGRGYTF

V gene: TRBV19
clone size: -
J gene: TRBJ2-7
CDR3 protein: CASSRSDSFYEQYF

V gene: TRBV5-1
clone size: -
J gene: TRBJ1-3
CDR3 protein: CASTREEGGNTIYF

V gene: TRBV30
clone size: -
J gene: TRBJ1-4
CDR3 protein: CAWLGGSTAEKLFF